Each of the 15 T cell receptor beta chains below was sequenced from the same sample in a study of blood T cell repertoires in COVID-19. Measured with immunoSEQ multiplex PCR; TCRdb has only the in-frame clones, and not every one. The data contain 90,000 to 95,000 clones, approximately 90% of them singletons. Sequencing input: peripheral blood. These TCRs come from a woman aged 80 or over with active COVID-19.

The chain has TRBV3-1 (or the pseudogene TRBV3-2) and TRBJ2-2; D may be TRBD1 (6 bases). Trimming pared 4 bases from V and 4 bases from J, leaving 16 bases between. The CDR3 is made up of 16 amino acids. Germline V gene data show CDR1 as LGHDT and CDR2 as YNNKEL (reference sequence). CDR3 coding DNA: TGTGCCAGCAGCCCTACAGGGAATTCGGGCACCGGGGAGCTGTTTTTT. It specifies CASSPTGNSGTGELFF.

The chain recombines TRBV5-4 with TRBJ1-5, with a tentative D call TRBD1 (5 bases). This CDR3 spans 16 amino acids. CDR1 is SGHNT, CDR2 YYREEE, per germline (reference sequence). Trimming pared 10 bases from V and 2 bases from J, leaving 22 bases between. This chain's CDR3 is CAGSHGGGGRNQPQHF. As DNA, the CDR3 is TGTGCCGGTTCCCATGGCGGGGGGGGACGCAATCAGCCCCAGCATTTT. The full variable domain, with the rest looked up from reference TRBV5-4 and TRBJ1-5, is ETGVTQSPTHLIKTRGQQVTLRCSSQSGHNTVSWYQQALGQGPQFIFQYYREEENGRGNFPPRFSGLQFPNYSSELNVNALELDDSALYLCAGSHGGGGRNQPQHFGDGTRLSIL.

Here the CDR3 reads CASSLFPFNEQFF. The CDR3 DNA reads TGTGCCAGCAGTTTATTTCCTTTCAATGAGCAGTTCTTC. The rearrangement joins TRBV27 to TRBJ2-1; D gene ambiguous. Trimming cost V 1 base and J 6 bases, with 7 bases left between them. From germline, CDR1 is MNHEY and CDR2 SMNVEV (reference sequence). The CDR3 is made up of 13 amino acids.

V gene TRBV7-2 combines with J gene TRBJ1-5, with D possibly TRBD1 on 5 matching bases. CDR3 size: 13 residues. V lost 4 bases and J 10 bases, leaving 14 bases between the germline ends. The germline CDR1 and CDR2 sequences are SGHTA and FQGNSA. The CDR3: CASSYGHIGPQHF. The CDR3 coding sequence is TGTGCCAGCAGCTACGGACACATAGGACCCCAGCATTTT. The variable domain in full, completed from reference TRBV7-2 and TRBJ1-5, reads GAGVSQSPSNKVTEKGKDVELRCDPISGHTALYWYRQSLGQGLEFLIYFQGNSAPDKSGLPSDRFSAERTGGSVSTLTIQRTQQEDSAVYLCASSYGHIGPQHFGDGTRLSIL.

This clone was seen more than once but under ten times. CDR3 amino acids: CASGTSGRAKFF. CDR3 sequence (DNA): TGTGCCAGCGGGACTAGCGGGAGGGCTAAGTTCTTC. V usage is TRBV19 and J usage is TRBJ2-1; the match to TRBD2 covers 16 bases. Looked up from germline, CDR1 is LNHDA and CDR2 is SQIVND (reference sequence). Trimming at V came to 9 bases and at J to 14 bases, leaving 4 bases not matched to a gene. The CDR3 length is 12 residues. The variable domain in full, with the rest retrieved from reference TRBV19 and TRBJ2-1, is DGGITQSPKYLFRKEGQNVTLSCEQNLNHDAMYWYRQDPGQGLRLIYYSQIVNDFQKGDIAEGYSVSREKKESFPLTVTSAQKNPTAFYLCASGTSGRAKFFGPGTRLTVL.

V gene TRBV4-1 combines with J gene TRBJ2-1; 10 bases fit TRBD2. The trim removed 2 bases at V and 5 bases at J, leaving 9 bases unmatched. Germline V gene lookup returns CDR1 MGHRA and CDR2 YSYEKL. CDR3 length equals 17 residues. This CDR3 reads CASSQHPTSGPDNEQFF. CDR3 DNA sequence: TGCGCCAGCAGCCAACACCCGACTAGCGGGCCAGACAATGAGCAGTTCTTC.

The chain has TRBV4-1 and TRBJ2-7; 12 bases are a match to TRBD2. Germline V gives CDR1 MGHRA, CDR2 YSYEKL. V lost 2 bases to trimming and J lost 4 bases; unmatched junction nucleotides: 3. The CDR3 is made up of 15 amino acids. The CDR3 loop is CASSQPTSGRYEQYF. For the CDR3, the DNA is TGCGCCAGCAGCCAACCTACTAGCGGGAGGTACGAGCAGTACTTC.

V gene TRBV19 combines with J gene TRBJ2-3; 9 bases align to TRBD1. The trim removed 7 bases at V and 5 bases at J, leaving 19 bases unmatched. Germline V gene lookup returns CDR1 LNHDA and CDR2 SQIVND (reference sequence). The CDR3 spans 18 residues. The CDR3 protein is CASTPSATGGGIRDTQYF. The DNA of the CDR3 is TGTGCCAGTACCCCGTCGGCTACAGGGGGCGGGATAAGAGATACGCAGTATTTT. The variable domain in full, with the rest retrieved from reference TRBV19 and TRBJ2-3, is DGGITQSPKYLFRKEGQNVTLSCEQNLNHDAMYWYRQDPGQGLRLIYYSQIVNDFQKGDIAEGYSVSREKKESFPLTVTSAQKNPTAFYLCASTPSATGGGIRDTQYFGPGTRLTVL.

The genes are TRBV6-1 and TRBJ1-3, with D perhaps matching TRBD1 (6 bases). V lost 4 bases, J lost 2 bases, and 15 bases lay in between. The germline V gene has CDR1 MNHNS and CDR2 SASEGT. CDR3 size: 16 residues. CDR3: CASSVWPGQTGNTIYF. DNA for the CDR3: TGTGCCAGCAGTGTTTGGCCTGGACAGACTGGAAACACCATATATTTT.

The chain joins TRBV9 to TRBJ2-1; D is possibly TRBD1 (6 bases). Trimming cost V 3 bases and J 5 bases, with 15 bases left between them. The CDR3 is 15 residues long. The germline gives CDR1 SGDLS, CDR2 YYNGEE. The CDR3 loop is CASSALARGNNEQFF. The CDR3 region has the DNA TGTGCCAGCAGCGCCCTTGCCAGGGGAAACAATGAGCAGTTCTTC.

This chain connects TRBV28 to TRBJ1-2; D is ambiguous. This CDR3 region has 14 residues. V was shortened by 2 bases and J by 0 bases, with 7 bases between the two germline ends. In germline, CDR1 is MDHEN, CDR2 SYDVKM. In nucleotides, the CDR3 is TGTGCCAGCAGTTTAACGGGGACTAACTATGGCTACACCTTC. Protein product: CASSLTGTNYGYTF.

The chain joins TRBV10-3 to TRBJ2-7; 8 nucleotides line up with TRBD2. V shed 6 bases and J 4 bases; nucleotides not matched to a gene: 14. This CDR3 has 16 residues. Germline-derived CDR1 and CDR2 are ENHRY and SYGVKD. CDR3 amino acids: CAIRGVGAGALYEQYF. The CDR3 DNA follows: TGTGCCATCAGGGGGGTTGGAGCGGGAGCCCTGTACGAGCAGTACTTC.

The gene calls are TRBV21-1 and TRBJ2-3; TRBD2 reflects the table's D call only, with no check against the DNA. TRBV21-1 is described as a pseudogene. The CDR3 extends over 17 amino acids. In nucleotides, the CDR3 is TGTGCCAGCAGCAAAGAGAATCGGGGACTTCTCACAGATACGCAGTATTTT. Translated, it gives CASSKENRGLLTDTQYF.

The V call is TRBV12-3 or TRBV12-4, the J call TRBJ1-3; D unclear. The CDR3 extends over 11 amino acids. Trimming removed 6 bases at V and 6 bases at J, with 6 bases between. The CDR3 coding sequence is TGTGCCAGCAGAGGAGAAAACACCATATATTTT. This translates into CASRGENTIYF.

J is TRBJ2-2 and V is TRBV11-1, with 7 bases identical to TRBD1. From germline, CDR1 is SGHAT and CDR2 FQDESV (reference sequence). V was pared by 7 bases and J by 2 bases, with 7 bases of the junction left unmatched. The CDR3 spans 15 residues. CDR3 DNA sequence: TGTGCCAGCACCACAGGGGACAGAAACACCGGGGAGCTGTTTTTT. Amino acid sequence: CASTTGDRNTGELFF.